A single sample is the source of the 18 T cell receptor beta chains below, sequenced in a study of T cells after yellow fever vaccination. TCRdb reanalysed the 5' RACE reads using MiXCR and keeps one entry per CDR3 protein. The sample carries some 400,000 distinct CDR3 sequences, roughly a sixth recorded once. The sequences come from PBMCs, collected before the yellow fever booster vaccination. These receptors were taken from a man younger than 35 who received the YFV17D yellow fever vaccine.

This CDR3 reads CSARVGTNLYQPQHF. The CDR3 bases are TGCAGTGCTAGAGTAGGGACCAACCTATACCAGCCCCAGCATTTT. This sequence joins TRBV20-1 and TRBJ1-5; tentatively, D is TRBD1 (5 bases). The CDR3 has 15 residues. V was clipped by 1 base and J by 7 bases, with 17 bases between them. The V gene's germline CDR1 is DFQATT and CDR2 SNEGSKA (reference sequence).

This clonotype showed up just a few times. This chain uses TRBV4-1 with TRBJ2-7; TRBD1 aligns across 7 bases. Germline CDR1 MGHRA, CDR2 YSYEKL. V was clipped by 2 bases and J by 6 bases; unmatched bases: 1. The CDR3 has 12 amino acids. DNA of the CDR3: TGCGCCAGCAGCCAATCAGGGGGCGAGCAGTACTTC. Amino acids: CASSQSGGEQYF.

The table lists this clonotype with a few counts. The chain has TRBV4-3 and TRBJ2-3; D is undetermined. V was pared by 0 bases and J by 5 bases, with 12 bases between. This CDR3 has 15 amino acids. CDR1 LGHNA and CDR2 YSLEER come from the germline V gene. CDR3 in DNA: TGCGCCAGCAGCCAAGATCCAACCCTAGGAGATACGCAGTATTTT. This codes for CASSQDPTLGDTQYF.

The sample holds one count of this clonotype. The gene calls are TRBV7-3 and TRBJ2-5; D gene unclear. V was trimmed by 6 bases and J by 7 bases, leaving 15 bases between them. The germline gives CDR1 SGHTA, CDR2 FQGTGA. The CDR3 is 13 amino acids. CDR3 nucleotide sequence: TGTGCCAGCAGTTCTAGAGGAAGGGTGACCCAGTACTTC. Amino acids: CASSSRGRVTQYF.

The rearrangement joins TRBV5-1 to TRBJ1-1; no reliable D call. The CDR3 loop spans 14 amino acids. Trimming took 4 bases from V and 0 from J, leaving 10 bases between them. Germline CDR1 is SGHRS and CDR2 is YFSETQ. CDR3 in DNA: TGCGCCAGCAGCCCGGGGAGATTGAACACTGAAGCTTTCTTT. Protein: CASSPGRLNTEAFF.

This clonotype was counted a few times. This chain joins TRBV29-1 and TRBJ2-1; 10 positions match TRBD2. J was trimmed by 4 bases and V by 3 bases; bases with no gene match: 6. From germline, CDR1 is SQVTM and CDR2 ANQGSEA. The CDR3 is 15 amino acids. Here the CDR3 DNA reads TGCAGCGTTGATTTCGGACTAGCGGATTACAATGAGCAGTTCTTC. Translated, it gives CSVDFGLADYNEQFF.

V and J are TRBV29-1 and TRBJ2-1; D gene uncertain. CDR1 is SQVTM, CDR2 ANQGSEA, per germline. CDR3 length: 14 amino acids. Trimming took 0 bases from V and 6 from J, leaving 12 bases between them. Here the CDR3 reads CSVEDRRLGNEQFF. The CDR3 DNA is TGCAGCGTTGAAGATCGTAGGTTGGGCAATGAGCAGTTCTTC.

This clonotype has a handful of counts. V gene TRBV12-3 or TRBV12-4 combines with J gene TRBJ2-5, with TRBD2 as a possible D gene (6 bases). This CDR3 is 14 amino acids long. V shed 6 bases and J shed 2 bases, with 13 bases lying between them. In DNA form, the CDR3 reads TGTGCCAGCAGGGCCGGGACTCCGCAAGAGACCCAGTACTTC. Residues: CASRAGTPQETQYF.

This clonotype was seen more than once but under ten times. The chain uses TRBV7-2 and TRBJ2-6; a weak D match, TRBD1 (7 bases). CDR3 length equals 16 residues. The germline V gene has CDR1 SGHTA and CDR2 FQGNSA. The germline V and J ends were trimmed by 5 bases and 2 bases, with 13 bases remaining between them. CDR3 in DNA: TGTGCCAGCAGCCCTCAGGGGGGAGCTGGGGCCAACGTCCTGACTTTC. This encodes CASSPQGGAGANVLTF.

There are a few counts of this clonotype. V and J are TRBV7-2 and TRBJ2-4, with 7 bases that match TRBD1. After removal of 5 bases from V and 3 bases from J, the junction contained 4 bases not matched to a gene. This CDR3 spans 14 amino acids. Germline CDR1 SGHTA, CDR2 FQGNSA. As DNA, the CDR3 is TGTGCCAGCAGCCTACAGGGGCTCAAAAACATTCAGTACTTC. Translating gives CASSLQGLKNIQYF. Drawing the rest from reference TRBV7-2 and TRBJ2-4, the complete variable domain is GAGVSQSPSNKVTEKGKDVELRCDPISGHTALYWYRQSLGQGLEFLIYFQGNSAPDKSGLPSDRFSAERTGGSVSTLTIQRTQQEDSAVYLCASSLQGLKNIQYFGAGTRLSVL.

The CDR3 DNA sequence: TGCGCCAGCAGCCAACCTCTTACCGGGAACTCCTACGAGCAGTACTTC. It yields the protein CASSQPLTGNSYEQYF. The rearrangement uses TRBV4-1 and TRBJ2-7; TRBD2 might be the D (5 bases). Germline V lookup: CDR1 MGHRA, CDR2 YSYEKL. Deletions cut 2 bases from V and 0 bases from J, with 14 bases between. The CDR3 covers 16 residues.

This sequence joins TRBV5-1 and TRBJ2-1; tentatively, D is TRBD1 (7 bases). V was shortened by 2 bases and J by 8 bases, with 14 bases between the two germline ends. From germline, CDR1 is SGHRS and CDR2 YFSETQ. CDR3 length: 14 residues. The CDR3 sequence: CASSFVDREDEQFF. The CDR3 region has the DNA TGCGCCAGCAGCTTCGTCGACAGGGAGGATGAGCAGTTCTTC.

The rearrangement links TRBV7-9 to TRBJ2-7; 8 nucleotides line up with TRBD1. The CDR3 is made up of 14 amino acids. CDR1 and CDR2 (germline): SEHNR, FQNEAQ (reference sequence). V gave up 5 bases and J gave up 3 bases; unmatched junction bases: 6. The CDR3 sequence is CASSAGQAGYEQYF. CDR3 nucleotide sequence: TGTGCCAGCAGCGCGGGACAGGCGGGCTACGAGCAGTACTTC.

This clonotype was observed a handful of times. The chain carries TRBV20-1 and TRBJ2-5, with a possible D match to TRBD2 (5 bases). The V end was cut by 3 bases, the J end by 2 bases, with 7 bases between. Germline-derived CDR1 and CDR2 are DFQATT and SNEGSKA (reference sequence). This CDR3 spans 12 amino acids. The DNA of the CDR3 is TGCAGTGCTAGGACTACTCAAGAGACCCAGTACTTC. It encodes CSARTTQETQYF.

CDR3 bases: TGTGCCAGCAGACGCGGGATTAACTATGGCTACACCTTC. It translates to CASRRGINYGYTF. The V gene is TRBV11-1, the J gene TRBJ1-2; D is unresolved. The CDR3 contains 13 residues. The V end lost 6 bases, the J end lost 1 base, and 9 bases lay between the germline ends. CDR1 SGHAT and CDR2 FQDESV come from the germline V gene (reference sequence).

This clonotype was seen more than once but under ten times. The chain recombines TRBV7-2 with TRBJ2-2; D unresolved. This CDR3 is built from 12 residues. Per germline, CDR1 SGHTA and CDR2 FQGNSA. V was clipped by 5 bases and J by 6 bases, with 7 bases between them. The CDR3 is CASSPPSGELFF. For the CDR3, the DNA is TGTGCCAGCAGCCCCCCCTCCGGGGAGCTGTTTTTT.

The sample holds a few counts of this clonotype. CDR3 protein: CSARTSGGPPRAQYF. The CDR3 region has the DNA TGCAGTGCTAGAACTAGCGGGGGGCCCCCAAGGGCCCAGTACTTC. J is TRBJ2-5 and V is TRBV20-1; TRBD2 agrees at 12 bases. There are 15 residues in the CDR3. V was pared by 2 bases and J by 9 bases, with 10 bases of the junction left unmatched. The germline V gene has CDR1 DFQATT and CDR2 SNEGSKA (reference sequence).

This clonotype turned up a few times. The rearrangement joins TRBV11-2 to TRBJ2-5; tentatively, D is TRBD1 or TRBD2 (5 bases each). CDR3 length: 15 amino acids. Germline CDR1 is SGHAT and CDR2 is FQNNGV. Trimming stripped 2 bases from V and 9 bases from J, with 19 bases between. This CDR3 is CASSLRDGRNRAQYF. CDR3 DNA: TGTGCCAGCAGCTTAAGGGACGGTAGAAATCGGGCCCAGTACTTC.